The 23 T cell receptor beta chains listed next were all sequenced from one sample in a study of blood T cell repertoires in COVID-19. Profiling relied on immunoSEQ multiplex PCR, and the TCRdb table lists in-frame clones only, not all of them. This sample has fewer than 250,000 clones, with about four fifths found just once. Material: peripheral blood. The receptors were gathered from a woman in her 70s with acute or convalescent COVID-19.

This clone has only one observation. J is TRBJ2-7 and V is TRBV5-1; 9 bases agree with TRBD1. The V gene's germline CDR1 is SGHRS and CDR2 YFSETQ. This CDR3 region has 13 residues. V dropped 0 bases and J dropped 8; count of bases not matched to a gene: 3. CDR3 loop: CASSLEDRGKQYF. Written as DNA, the CDR3 is TGCGCCAGCAGCTTGGAGGACAGGGGCAAGCAGTACTTC.

Regarding this clone: Other DNA sequences from this sample encode an identical CDR3 as well. The CDR3 is CASSLGQGAGQPQHF. CDR3 DNA: TGTGCCAGCAGCTTAGGGCAGGGGGCAGGTCAGCCCCAGCATTTT. This chain uses TRBV7-2 with TRBJ1-5; 8 nucleotides match TRBD1. Trimming cost V 1 base and J 6 bases; bases outside gene matches: 5. Germline-derived CDR1 and CDR2 are SGHTA and FQGNSA. The CDR3 is 15 residues long.

This clone was observed a few times. The V and J genes are TRBV2 and TRBJ1-5; TRBD1 matches 7 bases. CDR3 length: 14 residues. The V gene end was trimmed by 6 bases and the J gene end by 2 bases; junction bases not matched to a gene: 4. CDR1 and CDR2 (germline): SNHLY, FYNNEI. The CDR3 nucleotides read TGTGCCAGCAGAGCCGACAGGGGCAATCAGCCCCAGCATTTT. Encoded protein: CASRADRGNQPQHF.

The gene calls are TRBV19 and TRBJ2-1, with D uncertain. Germline loops: CDR1 LNHDA, CDR2 SQIVND (reference sequence). The CDR3 is 14 amino acids. Between the trimmed V and J ends, which lost 1 base and 7 bases, there was a span of 11 bases. The CDR3 loop reads CASSIGISPNEQFF. CDR3 sequence (DNA): TGTGCCAGTAGTATAGGGATTAGCCCAAATGAGCAGTTCTTC.

This clone is a singleton in its sample. The gene calls are TRBV19 and TRBJ1-5, with D tentatively TRBD1 (5 bases). Germline assignment: CDR1 LNHDA and CDR2 SQIVND (reference sequence). Trimming pared 7 bases from V and 2 bases from J, leaving 12 bases between. This CDR3 spans 14 amino acids. The CDR3 DNA reads as TGTGCCAGTACTCTTCAGGGTGGCAATCAGCCCCAGCATTTT. It yields the protein CASTLQGGNQPQHF.

The chain links TRBV19 to TRBJ2-7; TRBD1 matches at 9 bases. The CDR3 runs 17 residues. Germline V gene data show CDR1 as LNHDA and CDR2 as SQIVND (reference sequence). The V gene end was trimmed by 1 base and the J gene end by 2 bases; junction bases not matched to a gene: 9. DNA of the CDR3: TGTGCCAGTAGTATAGGGTCGGGACAGGGTCTTACCTACGAGCAGTACTTC. Translation: CASSIGSGQGLTYEQYF.

The J gene is TRBJ1-1, the V gene TRBV2, with D perhaps TRBD1 (5 bases). This CDR3 region has 15 residues. Germline V gene sequence: CDR1 SNHLY, CDR2 FYNNEI. V lost 5 bases and J 5 bases, leaving 18 bases between the germline ends. The CDR3 reads CASSLQATVGTEAFF. In DNA, the CDR3 is TGTGCCAGCAGTCTACAAGCGACAGTTGGGACTGAAGCTTTCTTT.

The chain carries TRBV28 and TRBJ2-3; D is perhaps TRBD1 (6 bases). In germline, CDR1 is MDHEN, CDR2 SYDVKM. Trimming removed 7 bases from V and 9 bases from J, with 11 bases in between. This CDR3 has 11 residues. The CDR3 region has the DNA TGTGCCAGCAAGACAGGAGAAACGCAGTATTTT. As protein: CASKTGETQYF.

This chain connects TRBV6-5 to TRBJ2-2, with TRBD1 matching over 8 bases. CDR1 is MNHEY, CDR2 SVGAGI, per germline. The CDR3 runs 14 residues. Trimming at V came to 6 bases and at J to 6 bases, leaving 6 bases not matched to a gene. This CDR3 reads CASSIRTGSGELFF. The CDR3 bases are TGTGCCAGCAGCATACGGACAGGGTCCGGGGAGCTGTTTTTT.

Only a few counts were recorded for this clone. The V gene is TRBV7-2, the J gene TRBJ2-3; the match to TRBD2 covers 8 bases. This CDR3 region has 16 residues. Germline V CDR1 and CDR2: SGHTA, FQGNSA. J gave up 2 bases and V 2 bases, and 6 bases lay outside the gene matches. CDR3 protein: CASSLTSGGLTDTQYF. CDR3 nucleotide sequence: TGTGCCAGCAGCTTAACCAGCGGGGGACTCACAGATACGCAGTATTTT.

V is TRBV6-1 and J is TRBJ1-3, with D uncertain. From germline, CDR1 is MNHNS and CDR2 SASEGT. CDR3 length: 13 residues. The V end was cut by 3 bases, the J end by 3 bases, with 6 bases between. The CDR3 DNA sequence: TGTGCCAGCAGTGAGAGGGATGGAAACACCATATATTTT. Amino acid sequence: CASSERDGNTIYF.

This clone was recorded only once. This chain uses TRBV7-2 with TRBJ2-5, with D perhaps matching TRBD1 (6 bases). CDR1 SGHTA and CDR2 FQGNSA come from the germline V gene. There are 15 residues in the CDR3. Trimming cost V 0 bases and J 5 bases, with 13 bases left between them. CDR3 residues: CASSLAWGRWETQYF. As DNA, the CDR3 is TGTGCCAGCAGCTTAGCCTGGGGGCGATGGGAGACCCAGTACTTC.

The rearrangement joins TRBV1 to TRBJ2-1; the table calls TRBD2, which could not be checked here. TRBV1 is a known pseudogene. The CDR3 has 15 residues. In DNA form, the CDR3 reads TGCACCAGCAGCCAAGGCCGGGGTCCCCACAATGAGCAGTTCTTC. This gives the protein CTSSQGRGPHNEQFF.

The chain recombines TRBV6-2 or TRBV6-3 with TRBJ2-5; no firm D call. V lost 6 bases, J lost 4 bases, and 12 bases lay in between. CDR1 MNHEY and CDR2 SVGEGT come from the germline V gene. The CDR3 contains 13 residues. The CDR3 loop reads CASSPPASETQYF. The CDR3 bases are TGTGCCAGCAGCCCCCCAGCGTCAGAGACCCAGTACTTC.

The rearrangement uses TRBV19 and TRBJ1-1; D may be TRBD1 (5 bases). CDR1 and CDR2 (germline): LNHDA, SQIVND (reference sequence). Deletions cut 6 bases from V and 1 base from J, with 18 bases between. The CDR3 has 16 residues. CDR3: CASRPREASSNTEAFF. DNA for the CDR3: TGTGCCAGTAGGCCCAGGGAAGCCTCCTCGAACACTGAAGCTTTCTTT.

Remarks on this clone: Because the CDR3's place on the DNA is in doubt, the DNA is left out and the CDR3 is given as listed by TCRdb. The J gene is TRBJ1-1, the V gene TRBV5-1; TRBD1 is the table's D call, not checked against the DNA. Per germline, CDR1 SGHRS and CDR2 YFSETQ. The CDR3 adds up to 14 amino acids, both ends counted. The chain's CDR3 is CASILATGPGEAFF.

This rearrangement joins TRBV7-9 to TRBJ1-2; D possibly corresponds to TRBD1 (5 bases). This CDR3 spans 14 amino acids. With 7 bases removed from V and 3 bases from J, the gap between germline ends came to 15 bases. Germline V gene lookup returns CDR1 SEHNR and CDR2 FQNEAQ (reference sequence). The CDR3 DNA reads as TGTGCCAGCACCAACTATGGGGCAGACTATGGCTACACCTTC. It codes for CASTNYGADYGYTF. Full variable domain (missing parts from reference TRBV7-9 and TRBJ1-2): DTGVSQNPRHKITKRGQNVTFRCDPISEHNRLYWYRQTLGQGPEFLTYFQNEAQLEKSRLLSDRFSAERPKGSFSTLEIQRTEQGDSAMYLCASTNYGADYGYTFGSGTRLTVV.

The chain uses TRBV14 and TRBJ1-1; 7 bases fit TRBD1. This CDR3 comprises 13 residues. Germline values: CDR1 SGHDN, CDR2 FVKESK. Germline trimming cut 4 bases from V and 6 bases from J; bases unmatched to any gene: 5. The CDR3 protein is CASSLWTGSEAFF. DNA for the CDR3: TGTGCCAGCAGCCTATGGACAGGTTCTGAAGCTTTCTTT.

The genes are TRBV28 and TRBJ2-3, with D uncertain. Between the trimmed V and J ends, which lost 3 bases and 2 bases, there was a span of 3 bases. Per germline, CDR1 MDHEN and CDR2 SYDVKM. The CDR3 consists of 12 residues. This CDR3 is CASSFNTDTQYF. Written as DNA, the CDR3 is TGTGCCAGCAGTTTCAACACAGATACGCAGTATTTT.

The rearrangement uses TRBV7-9 and TRBJ2-7, with 9 positions matching TRBD1. CDR3 size: 18 residues. V gave up 4 bases and J gave up 3 bases; unmatched junction bases: 16. Germline V gene data show CDR1 as SEHNR and CDR2 as FQNEAQ (reference sequence). The CDR3 coding sequence is TGTGCCAGCAGCTCGAAATGGCCCGGGACAGGGATCTACTACGAGCAGTACTTC. It yields the protein CASSSKWPGTGIYYEQYF.

The chain links TRBV11-2 to TRBJ2-1; TRBD2 matches at 11 bases. The CDR3 runs 15 residues. In germline, CDR1 is SGHAT, CDR2 FQNNGV. V was pared by 1 base and J by 4 bases, with 0 bases of the junction left unmatched. The CDR3 loop is CASSLGLAGYNEQFF. CDR3 coding DNA: TGTGCCAGCAGCTTAGGACTAGCGGGGTACAATGAGCAGTTCTTC.

The chain carries TRBV15 and TRBJ2-1; 7 bases align to TRBD2. V was pared by 6 bases and J by 2 bases, with 4 bases of the junction left unmatched. The germline gives CDR1 LNHNV, CDR2 YYDKDF (reference sequence). The CDR3 spans 14 residues. The CDR3 loop is CATRGGGTYNEQFF. The CDR3 nucleotides read TGTGCCACCAGGGGCGGGGGTACCTACAATGAGCAGTTCTTC.

The CDR3 coding sequence is TGTGCCAGCAGTCCGGGTCCGGGCGAGCAGTACTTC. Its translation is CASSPGPGEQYF. The gene calls are TRBV6-2 or TRBV6-3 and TRBJ2-7; D remains ambiguous. With 5 bases removed from V and 6 bases from J, the gap between germline ends came to 11 bases. There are 12 residues in the CDR3. The germline V gene has CDR1 MNHEY and CDR2 SVGEGT.